The following is a TCR delta chain sequence with its context. This likely stems from a read error, as it lies one base from a far larger clone. Other DNA variants within this sample encode the same CDR3. Sequencing covered both gamma and delta TCR chains per sample. TCRdb redid the clone calls on the multiplex PCR reads with CATT. The data contain more than 70,000 delta-chain clones, 0.98% of them seen just once; the ten biggest clones take up 9.6%. Bulk repertoires came from Vgamma9/Vdelta2+ or Vdelta2-negative gammadelta T cells flow-sorted from PBMC. The germline V gene encodes CDR1 TSWWSYY and CDR2 QGS. The CDR3 covers 25 residues. Between the trimmed V and J ends, which lost 3 bases and 3 bases, there was a span of 44 bases. This record comes from a study of γδ T cells in repeated Plasmodium falciparum infection. Overall study: Samples were taken at baseline, before some infections, and 21 days after each.

This clonotype originated in a pool of human donors (malaria-infected and uninfected, not separated). This sequence joins TRDV1 and TRDJ1; TRDD3 might be the D (5 bases). TCRdb does not report a J gene; here it was assigned by matching the DNA to germline references. Sequencing was done on a sample of gamma-delta T cells from blood. The CDR3 DNA reads as TGTGCTCTTGGGGAGCTGGATAAGCTTAACCAACGCCGTGTCTTTCATTGGGGTGCGCCCGATAAACTCATCTTT. This gives the protein CALGELDKLNQRRVFHWGAPDKLIF.